The 3 T cell receptor beta chains below all came from one sample that was sequenced in a study of T cell repertoires in cytomegalovirus infection. TCRdb passed the reads through MiXCR, listing each CDR3 protein once. The sample records 200,000 or so distinct CDR3 sequences, 35% to 45% being singletons. These receptors have no known antigen. Material: CD8+ T cells from cultured PBMCs, obtained from culture after CMV antigen stimulation. These TCRs come from a human donor in good health (CMV status not recorded). Some clones in this sample may be carry-over from other donors' samples.

The sample holds a few counts of this clonotype. The chain recombines TRBV27 with TRBJ2-3; the D gene is possibly TRBD2 (7 bases). V was shortened by 7 bases and J by 4 bases, with 15 bases between the two germline ends. This CDR3 is built from 14 residues. Germline V CDR1 and CDR2: MNHEY, SMNVEV (reference sequence). CDR3 protein: CASTSRGRADTQYF. The CDR3 nucleotides are TGTGCCAGCACCTCAAGGGGGAGGGCAGATACGCAGTATTTT.

This clonotype was counted only a few times. V gene TRBV4-1 combines with J gene TRBJ2-1, with D uncertain. V shed 0 bases and J shed 8 bases, with 5 bases lying between them. CDR3 length: 12 residues. In germline, CDR1 is MGHRA, CDR2 YSYEKL. CDR3: CASSQEGYEQFF. The CDR3 DNA sequence: TGCGCCAGCAGCCAAGAAGGGTATGAGCAGTTCTTC.

This chain uses TRBV27 with TRBJ1-5; the D gene is possibly TRBD1 (6 bases). Looked up from germline, CDR1 is MNHEY and CDR2 is SMNVEV (reference sequence). This CDR3 is built from 18 residues. V shed 2 bases and J shed 2 bases, with 19 bases lying between them. The CDR3 DNA is TGTGCCAGCAGTTTAGTTGGTGTTGGGGCAGGGGGCAATCAGCCCCAGCATTTT. Its protein product is CASSLVGVGAGGNQPQHF.